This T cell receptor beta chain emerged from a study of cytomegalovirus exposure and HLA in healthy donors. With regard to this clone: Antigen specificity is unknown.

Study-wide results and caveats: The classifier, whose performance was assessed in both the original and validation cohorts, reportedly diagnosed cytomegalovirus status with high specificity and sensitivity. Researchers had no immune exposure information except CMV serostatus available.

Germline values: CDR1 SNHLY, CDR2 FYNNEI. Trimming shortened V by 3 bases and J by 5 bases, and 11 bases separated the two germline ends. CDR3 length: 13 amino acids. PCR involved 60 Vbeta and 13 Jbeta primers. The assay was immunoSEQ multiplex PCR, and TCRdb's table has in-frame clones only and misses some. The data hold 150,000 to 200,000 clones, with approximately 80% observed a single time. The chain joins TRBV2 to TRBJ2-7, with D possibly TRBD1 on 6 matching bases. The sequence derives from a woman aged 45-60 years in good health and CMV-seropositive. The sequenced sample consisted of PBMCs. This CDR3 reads CASSEVQGHEQYF. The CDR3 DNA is TGTGCCAGCAGTGAGGTACAGGGCCACGAGCAGTACTTC.